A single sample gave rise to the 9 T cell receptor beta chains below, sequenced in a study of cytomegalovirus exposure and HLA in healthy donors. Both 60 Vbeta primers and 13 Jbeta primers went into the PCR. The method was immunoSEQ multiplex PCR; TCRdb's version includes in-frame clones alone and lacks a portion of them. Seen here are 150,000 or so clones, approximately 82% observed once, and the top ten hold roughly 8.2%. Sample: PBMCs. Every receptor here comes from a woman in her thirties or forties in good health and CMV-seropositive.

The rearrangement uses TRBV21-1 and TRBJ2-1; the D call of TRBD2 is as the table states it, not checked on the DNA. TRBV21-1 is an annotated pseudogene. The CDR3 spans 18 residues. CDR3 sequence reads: CASSKTLAGFSSYNEQFF. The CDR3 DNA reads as TGTGCCAGCAGCAAAACTCTAGCGGGGTTCAGCTCCTACAATGAGCAGTTCTTC.

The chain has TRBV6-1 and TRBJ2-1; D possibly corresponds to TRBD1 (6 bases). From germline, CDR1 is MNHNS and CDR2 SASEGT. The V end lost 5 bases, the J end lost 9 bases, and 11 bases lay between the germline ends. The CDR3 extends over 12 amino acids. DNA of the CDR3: TGTGCCAGCAGTCGGGACACGTCTGAGCAGTTCTTC. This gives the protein CASSRDTSEQFF.

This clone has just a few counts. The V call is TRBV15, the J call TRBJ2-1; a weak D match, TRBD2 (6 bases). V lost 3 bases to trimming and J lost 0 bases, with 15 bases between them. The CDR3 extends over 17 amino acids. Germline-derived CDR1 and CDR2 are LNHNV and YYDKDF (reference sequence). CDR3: CATSRGQSGHSYNEQFF. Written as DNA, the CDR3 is TGTGCCACCAGCAGGGGCCAGAGCGGGCACTCCTACAATGAGCAGTTCTTC.

The CDR3 DNA reads as TGTGCCAGCAGTATAGGGGGCACTATAGGTCAGCCCCAGCATTTT. This encodes CASSIGGTIGQPQHF. The chain combines TRBV28 with TRBJ1-5, with TRBD1 identical over 7 bases. The length of the CDR3 is 15 residues. Looked up from germline, CDR1 is MDHEN and CDR2 is SYDVKM. V was pared by 5 bases and J by 6 bases, with 10 bases of the junction left unmatched.

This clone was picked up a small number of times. The CDR3 DNA is TGTGCCAGCAGCCCTACCAGCGGGAGAGTTTTCACAGATACGCAGTATTTT. Its protein is CASSPTSGRVFTDTQYF. The rearrangement joins TRBV9 to TRBJ2-3, with 8 bases lining up with TRBD2. Trimming took 4 bases from V and 2 from J; bases not matched to a gene: 12. Germline CDR1 is SGDLS and CDR2 is YYNGEE. The CDR3 length is 17 residues.

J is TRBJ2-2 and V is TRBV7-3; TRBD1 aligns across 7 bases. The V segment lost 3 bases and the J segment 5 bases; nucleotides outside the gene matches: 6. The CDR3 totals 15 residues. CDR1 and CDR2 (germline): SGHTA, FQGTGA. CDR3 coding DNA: TGTGCCAGCAGCTTTATCGCAGGGGGTACCGGGGAGCTGTTTTTT. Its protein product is CASSFIAGGTGELFF.

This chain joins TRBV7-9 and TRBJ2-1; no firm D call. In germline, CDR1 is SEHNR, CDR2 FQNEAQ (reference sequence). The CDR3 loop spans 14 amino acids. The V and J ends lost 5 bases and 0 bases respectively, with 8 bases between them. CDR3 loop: CASSPGASYNEQFF. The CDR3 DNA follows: TGTGCCAGCAGCCCAGGCGCCTCCTACAATGAGCAGTTCTTC.

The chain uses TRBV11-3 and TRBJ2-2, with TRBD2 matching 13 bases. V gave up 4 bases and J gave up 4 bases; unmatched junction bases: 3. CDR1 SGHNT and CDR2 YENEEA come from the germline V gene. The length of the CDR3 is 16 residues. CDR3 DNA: TGTGCCAGCAGCTCAGGGACTAGCGGGGTCACCGGGGAGCTGTTTTTT. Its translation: CASSSGTSGVTGELFF.

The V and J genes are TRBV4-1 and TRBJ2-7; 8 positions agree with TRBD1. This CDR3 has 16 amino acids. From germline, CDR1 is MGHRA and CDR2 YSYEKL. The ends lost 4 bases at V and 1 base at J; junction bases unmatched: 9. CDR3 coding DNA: TGCGCCAGCAGCCTTGAAGGACAGGGTATATCCTACGAGCAGTACTTC. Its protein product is CASSLEGQGISYEQYF.